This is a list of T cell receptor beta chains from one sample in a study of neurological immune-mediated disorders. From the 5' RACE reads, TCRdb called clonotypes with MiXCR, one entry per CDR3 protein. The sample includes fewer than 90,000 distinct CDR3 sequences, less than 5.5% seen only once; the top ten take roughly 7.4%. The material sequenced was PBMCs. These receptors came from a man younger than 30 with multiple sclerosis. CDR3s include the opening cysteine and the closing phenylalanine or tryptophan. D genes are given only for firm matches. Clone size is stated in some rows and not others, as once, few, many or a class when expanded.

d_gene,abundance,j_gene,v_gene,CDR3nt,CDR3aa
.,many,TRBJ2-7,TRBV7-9,TGTGCCAGCAGGGATGTTAGCTCCTACGAGCAGTACTTC,CASRDVSSYEQYF
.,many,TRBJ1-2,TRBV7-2,TGTGCCAGCAGCTTACAATCCGGGACAACGCACTATGGCTACACCTTC,CASSLQSGTTHYGYTF
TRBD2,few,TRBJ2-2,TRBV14,TGTGCCAGCAGCCTGAGGCGGGAGAAAATCGGGGAGCTGTTTTTT,CASSLRREKIGELFF
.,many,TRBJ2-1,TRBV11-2,TGTGCCAGCAGCCGTACTGGAACAGTGGGGGGGCCGTACAATGAGCAGTTCTTC,CASSRTGTVGGPYNEQFF
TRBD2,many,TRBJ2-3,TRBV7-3,TGTGCCAGCAGCTTGACTAGCGGGATGTCGGATACGCAGTATTTT,CASSLTSGMSDTQYF
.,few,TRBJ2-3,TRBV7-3,TGTGCCAGCAGCTCACCCGGGAGTACGCAGTATTTT,CASSSPGSTQYF
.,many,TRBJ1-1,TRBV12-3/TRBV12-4,TGTGCCAGCAGTTTCTGGGGAATGAACACTGAAGCTTTCTTT,CASSFWGMNTEAFF
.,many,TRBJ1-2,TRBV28,TGTGCCAGTAAACCGACACCGGGGCCCAACTATGGCTACACCTTC,CASKPTPGPNYGYTF
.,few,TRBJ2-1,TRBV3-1,TGTGCCAGCAGCCAAGTCTACAATGAGCAGTTCTTC,CASSQVYNEQFF
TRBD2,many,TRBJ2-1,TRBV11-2,TGTGCCAGCGGGGGGCTAGCGGGGCCTTACAATGAGCAGTTCTTC,CASGGLAGPYNEQFF
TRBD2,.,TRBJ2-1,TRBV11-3,TGTGCCAGCAGCACTAGCGGGAGAGGGAGGGATGAGCAGTTCTTC,CASSTSGRGRDEQFF
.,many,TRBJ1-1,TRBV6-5,TGTGCCAGCAGTTACACAACTCAGGGGAACACTGAAGCTTTCTTT,CASSYTTQGNTEAFF
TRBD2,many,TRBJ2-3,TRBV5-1,TGCGCCAGCAGCCCGGATGGGACTAGCATGTATACGCAGTATTTT,CASSPDGTSMYTQYF
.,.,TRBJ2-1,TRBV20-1,TGCAGTGCTAGATCCCGGGACTGGAGCTCCTACAATGAGCAGTTCTTC,CSARSRDWSSYNEQFF
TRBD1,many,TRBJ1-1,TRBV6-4,TGTGCCAGCAGTGACGAAACAGGGGCGAGAGCTTTCTTT,CASSDETGARAFF
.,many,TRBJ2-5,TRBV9,TGTGCCAGCAGCGTAGCTGGACTACCAGAGACCCAGTACTTC,CASSVAGLPETQYF
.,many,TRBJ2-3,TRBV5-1,TGCGCCAGCAGCCGCTCCGGGTCTAGCACAGATACGCAGTATTTT,CASSRSGSSTDTQYF
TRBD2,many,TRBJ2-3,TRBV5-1,TGCGCCAGCAGCTTGGGACTAGCGGGGAAGGGCACAGATACGCAGTATTTT,CASSLGLAGKGTDTQYF
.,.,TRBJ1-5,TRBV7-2,TGTGCCAGCAGCTTCAGTTGGGGACAGCCCCAGCATTTT,CASSFSWGQPQHF
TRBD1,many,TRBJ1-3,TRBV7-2,TGTGCCAGCAGCTCTACAGGGGGTGGAAACACCATATATTTT,CASSSTGGGNTIYF
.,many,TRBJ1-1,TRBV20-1,TGCAGTGCTAGAGATCGAACAGGCGTGAGATACACTGAAGCTTTCTTT,CSARDRTGVRYTEAFF
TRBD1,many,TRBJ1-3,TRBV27,TGTGCCAGCAGTTTATCCGGGACAGGGCCAAACACCATATATTTT,CASSLSGTGPNTIYF
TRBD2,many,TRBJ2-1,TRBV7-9,TGTGCCAGCAGCCTAGCGGGAGGCTACTACAATGAGCAGTTCTTC,CASSLAGGYYNEQFF
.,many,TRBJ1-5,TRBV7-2,TGTGCCAGCAGCTTAGCGTCAATAGCAGAGGGCAATCAGCCCCAGCATTTT,CASSLASIAEGNQPQHF
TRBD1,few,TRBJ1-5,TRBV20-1,TGCAGTGCTAGGTACAGGGGGAATAGCAATCAGCCCCAGAATTTT,CSARYRGNSNQPQNF
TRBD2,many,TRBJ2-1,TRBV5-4,TGTGCCAGCAGCTTGTCGGCTAGCGGGAGGGGGGATGAGCAGTTCTTC,CASSLSASGRGDEQFF
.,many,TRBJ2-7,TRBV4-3,TGCGCCAGCAGCCAAGACAGGACCTCCTACGAGCAGTACTTC,CASSQDRTSYEQYF
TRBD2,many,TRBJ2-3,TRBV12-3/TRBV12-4,TGTGCCAGCAGCCGTGGACTAGTTGTAGGGGCGGATACGCAGTATTTT,CASSRGLVVGADTQYF
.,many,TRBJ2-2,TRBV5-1,TGCGCCAGCAGCATGCAAGGCCCGAACACCGGGGAGCTGTTTTTT,CASSMQGPNTGELFF
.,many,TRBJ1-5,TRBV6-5,TGTGCCAGCAGTTACTCGAAGGGTAGCAATCAGCCCCAGCATTTT,CASSYSKGSNQPQHF
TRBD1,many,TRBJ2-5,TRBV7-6,TGTGCCAGCAGCTTAGCGTGGCAGGGGGCTAGCGAGACCCAGTACTTC,CASSLAWQGASETQYF
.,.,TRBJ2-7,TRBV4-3,TGCGCCAGCAGCCAAGATATCTCGAGTTTGGAGTACTTC,CASSQDISSLEYF
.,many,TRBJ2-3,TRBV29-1,TGCAGCGGTATGAGTTCGAAGGGCTCTCCCGAGAGGCAGTATTTT,CSGMSSKGSPERQYF
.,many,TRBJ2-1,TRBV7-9,TGTGCCAGCAGCTCCGACCCCAGCAATGAGCAGTTCTTC,CASSSDPSNEQFF
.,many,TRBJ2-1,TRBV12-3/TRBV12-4,TGTGCCAGCAGCTTGGACTGGAGCTCCTACAATGAGCAGTTCTTC,CASSLDWSSYNEQFF
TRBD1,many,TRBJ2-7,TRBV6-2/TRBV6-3,TGTGCCAGCAGTTATCTCGGACAGGGCTACGAGCAGTACTTC,CASSYLGQGYEQYF
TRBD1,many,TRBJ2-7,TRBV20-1,TGCAGTGCACAAGATGACAGGGTTATTCACGAGCAGTACTTC,CSAQDDRVIHEQYF
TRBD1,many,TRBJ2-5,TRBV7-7,TGTGCTAGCAGCGATCGGACAGGGGGAGAGACCCAGTACTTC,CASSDRTGGETQYF
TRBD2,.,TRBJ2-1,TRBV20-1,TGCAGTGCTAGCTTAGCGGGGGACTACAATGAGCAGTTCTTC,CSASLAGDYNEQFF
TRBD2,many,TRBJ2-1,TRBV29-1,TGCAGCGCCGATAGCGGGGGCCAGCAGTTCTTC,CSADSGGQQFF
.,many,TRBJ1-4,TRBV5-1,TGCGCCAGCAGCGCACTCAGGTGGGGCGTGGAAGAAAAACTGTTTTTT,CASSALRWGVEEKLFF
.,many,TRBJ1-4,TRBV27,TGTGCCAGCAGTTTTAGGAGGCCATTGGGGGAAAAACTGTTTTTT,CASSFRRPLGEKLFF